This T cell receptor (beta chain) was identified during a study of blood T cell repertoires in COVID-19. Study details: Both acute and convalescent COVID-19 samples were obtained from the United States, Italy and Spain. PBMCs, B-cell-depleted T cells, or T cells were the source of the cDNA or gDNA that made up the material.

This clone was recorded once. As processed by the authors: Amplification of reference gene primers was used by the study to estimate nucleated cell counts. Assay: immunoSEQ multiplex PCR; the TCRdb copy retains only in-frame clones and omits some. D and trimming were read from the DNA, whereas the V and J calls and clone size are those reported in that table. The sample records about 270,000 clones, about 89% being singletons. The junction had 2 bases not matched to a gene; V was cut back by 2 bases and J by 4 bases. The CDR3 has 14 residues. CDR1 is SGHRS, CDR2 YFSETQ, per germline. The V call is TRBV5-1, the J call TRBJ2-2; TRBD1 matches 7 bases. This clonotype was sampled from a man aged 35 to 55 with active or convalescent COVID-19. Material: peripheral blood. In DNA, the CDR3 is TGCGCCAGCAGCTTCGGACAGGCCACCGGGGAGCTGTTTTTT. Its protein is CASSFGQATGELFF.